The clone carrying this T cell receptor (beta chain) occurred a few times. Its antigen is unidentified. Germline V CDR1 and CDR2: SGHRS, YFSETQ. The CDR3 loop spans 16 amino acids. Germline trimming cut 4 bases from V and 5 bases from J; bases unmatched to any gene: 9. The data are from a study of beta chain features in type 1 diabetes. Study-level results: It was among patients, rather than healthy donors, that naive, central memory and Treg TCRB repertoires appeared more similar. A pattern of fewer insertions and more deletions at VDJ junctions was seen in type 1 diabetes patients. Moderate but significant shortening of TCRB CDR3s was recorded in all four CD4+ subsets from Type 1 diabetes patients.

Of the isolated RNA, all was reverse transcribed, and so the sequenced material was expressed TCRB transcripts. Assay used: immunoSEQ multiplex PCR; TCRdb lists only in-frame clones, some missing. Seen here are 250,000 to 350,000 clones, roughly an eighth observed once, and the top ten hold 0.017%. Staining for CD45RO/CCR7/CD25/CD127/CD95/CD27 allowed sorting of CD4+ naive, central memory, regulatory and stem cell-like memory cells. The clonotype comes from a man in his thirties or forties with type 1 diabetes. What was sequenced was naive CD4+ T cells from blood. The chain employs TRBV5-1 and TRBJ2-5; TRBD1 matches 12 bases. The CDR3 region has the DNA TGCGCCAGCAGCCCGATACCGGGACAGGGGGCTGAGACCCAGTACTTC. This translates into CASSPIPGQGAETQYF.